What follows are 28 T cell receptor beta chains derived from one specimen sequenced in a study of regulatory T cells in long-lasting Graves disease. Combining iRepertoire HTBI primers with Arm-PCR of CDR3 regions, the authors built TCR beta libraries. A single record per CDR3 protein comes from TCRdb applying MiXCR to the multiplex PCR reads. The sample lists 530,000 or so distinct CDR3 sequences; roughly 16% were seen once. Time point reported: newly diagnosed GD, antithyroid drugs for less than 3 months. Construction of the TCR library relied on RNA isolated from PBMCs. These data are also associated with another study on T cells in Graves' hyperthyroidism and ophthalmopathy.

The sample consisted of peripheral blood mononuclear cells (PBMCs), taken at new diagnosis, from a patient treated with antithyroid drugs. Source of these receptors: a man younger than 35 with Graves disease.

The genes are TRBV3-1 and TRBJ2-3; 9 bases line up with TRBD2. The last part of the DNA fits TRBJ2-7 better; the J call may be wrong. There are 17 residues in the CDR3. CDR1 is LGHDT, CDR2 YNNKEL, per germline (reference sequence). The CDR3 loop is CASSRPPGLARSYEQYF. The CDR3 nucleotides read TGTGCCAGCAGCCGGCCTCCCGGACTAGCGCGATCCTACGAGCAGTACTTC.

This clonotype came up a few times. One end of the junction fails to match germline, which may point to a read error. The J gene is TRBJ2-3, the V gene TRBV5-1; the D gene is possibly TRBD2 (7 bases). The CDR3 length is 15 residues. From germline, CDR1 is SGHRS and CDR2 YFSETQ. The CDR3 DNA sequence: TGTGCCAGCAAGGCGGGAGAGGGGGGGCCAGATACGCAGTATTTT. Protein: CASKAGEGGPDTQYF.

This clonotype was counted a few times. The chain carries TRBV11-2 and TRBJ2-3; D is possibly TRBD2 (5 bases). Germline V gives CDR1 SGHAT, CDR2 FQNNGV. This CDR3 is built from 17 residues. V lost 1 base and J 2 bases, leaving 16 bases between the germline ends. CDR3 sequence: CASSLGASPVVTDTQYF. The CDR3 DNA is TGTGCCAGCAGCTTAGGGGCTAGCCCAGTGGTCACAGATACGCAGTATTTT.

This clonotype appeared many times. The DNA of the CDR3 is TGTGCCAGCAGCCCCTTCGGGCCTTCCTACGAGCAGTACTTC. This translates into CASSPFGPSYEQYF. The chain has TRBV3-1 and TRBJ2-7; D remains ambiguous. This CDR3 contains 14 residues. V lost 4 bases and J lost 1, with 11 bases in between. Germline V CDR1 and CDR2: LGHDT, YNNKEL (reference sequence).

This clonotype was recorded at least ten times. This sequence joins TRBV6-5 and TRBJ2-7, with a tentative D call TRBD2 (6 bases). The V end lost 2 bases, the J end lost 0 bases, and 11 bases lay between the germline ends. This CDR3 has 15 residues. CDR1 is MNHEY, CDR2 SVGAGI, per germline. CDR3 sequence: CASSYLLGGSYEQYF. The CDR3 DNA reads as TGTGCCAGCAGTTACCTCCTGGGGGGCTCCTACGAGCAGTACTTC.

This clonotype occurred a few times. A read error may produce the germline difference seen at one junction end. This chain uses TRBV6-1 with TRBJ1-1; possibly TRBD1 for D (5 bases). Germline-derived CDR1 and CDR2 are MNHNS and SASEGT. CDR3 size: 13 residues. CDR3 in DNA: TGTGCCAGCAGTGAGGGGACGGCAGGGAATCGACTCTTT. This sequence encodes CASSEGTAGNRLF.

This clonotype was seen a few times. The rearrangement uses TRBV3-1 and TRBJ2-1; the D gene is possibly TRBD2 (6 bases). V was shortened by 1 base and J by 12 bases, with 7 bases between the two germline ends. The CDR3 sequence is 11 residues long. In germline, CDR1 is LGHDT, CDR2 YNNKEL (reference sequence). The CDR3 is CASSQGRGQFF. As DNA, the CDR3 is TGTGCCAGCAGCCAAGGGAGGGGGCAGTTCTTC.

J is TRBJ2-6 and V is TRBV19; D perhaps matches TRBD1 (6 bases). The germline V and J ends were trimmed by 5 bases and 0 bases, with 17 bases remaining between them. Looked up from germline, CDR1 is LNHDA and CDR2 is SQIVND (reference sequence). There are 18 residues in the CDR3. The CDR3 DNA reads TGTGCCAGTAGTGAGACAGGTCGGGTAGACTCTGGGGCCAACGTCCTGACTTTC. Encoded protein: CASSETGRVDSGANVLTF.

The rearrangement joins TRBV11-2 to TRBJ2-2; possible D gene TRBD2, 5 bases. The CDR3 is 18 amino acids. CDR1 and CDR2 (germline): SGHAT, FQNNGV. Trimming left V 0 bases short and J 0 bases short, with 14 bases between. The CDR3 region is CASSLDTRRTANTGELFF. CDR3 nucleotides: TGTGCCAGCAGCTTAGATACGAGGAGGACTGCGAACACCGGGGAGCTGTTTTTT.

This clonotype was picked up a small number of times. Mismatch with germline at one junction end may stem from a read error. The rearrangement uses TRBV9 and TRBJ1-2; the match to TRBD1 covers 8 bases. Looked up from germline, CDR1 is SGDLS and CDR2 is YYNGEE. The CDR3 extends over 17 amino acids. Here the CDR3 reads CAGSVAPGRGRDYGYTF. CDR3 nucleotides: TGTGCCGGCAGCGTAGCACCGGGCAGGGGGCGAGACTATGGCTACACCTTC.

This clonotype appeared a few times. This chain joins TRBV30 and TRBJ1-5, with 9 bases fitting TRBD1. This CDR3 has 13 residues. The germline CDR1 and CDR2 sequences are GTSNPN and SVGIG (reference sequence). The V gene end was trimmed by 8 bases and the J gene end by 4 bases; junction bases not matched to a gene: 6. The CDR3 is CATDRGWNQPQHF. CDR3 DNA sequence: TGTGCCACTGACAGGGGGTGGAATCAGCCCCAGCATTTT.

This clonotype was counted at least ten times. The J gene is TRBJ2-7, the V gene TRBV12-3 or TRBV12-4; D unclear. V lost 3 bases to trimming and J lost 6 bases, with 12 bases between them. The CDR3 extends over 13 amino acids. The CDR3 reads CASSLGSVREQYF. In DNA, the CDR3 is TGTGCCAGCAGTTTGGGCAGTGTCCGCGAGCAGTACTTC.

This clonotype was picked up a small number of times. Here the CDR3 reads CASRRHEQYF. The CDR3 DNA follows: TGTGCCAGCAGGCGGCACGAGCAGTACTTC. This chain links TRBV6-2 or TRBV6-3 with TRBJ2-7, with no clear D. Per the germline V gene, CDR1 is MNHEY and CDR2 is SVGEGT. This CDR3 is 10 amino acids long. The V and J ends lost 6 bases and 5 bases respectively, with 5 bases between them.

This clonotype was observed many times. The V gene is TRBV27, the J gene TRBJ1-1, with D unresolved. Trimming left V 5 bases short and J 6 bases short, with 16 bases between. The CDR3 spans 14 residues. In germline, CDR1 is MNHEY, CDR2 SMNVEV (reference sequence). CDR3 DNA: TGTGCCAGCAGTGCAGCCCTTCTCGGGGCTGAAGCTTTCTTT. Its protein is CASSAALLGAEAFF.

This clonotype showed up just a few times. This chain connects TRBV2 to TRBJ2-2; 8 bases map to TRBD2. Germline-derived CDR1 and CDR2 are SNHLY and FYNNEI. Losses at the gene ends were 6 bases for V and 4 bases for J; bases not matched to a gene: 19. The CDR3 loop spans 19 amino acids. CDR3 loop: CASSWTSEGAGAITGELFF. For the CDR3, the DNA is TGTGCCAGCAGCTGGACATCGGAGGGAGCGGGAGCTATCACCGGGGAGCTGTTTTTT.

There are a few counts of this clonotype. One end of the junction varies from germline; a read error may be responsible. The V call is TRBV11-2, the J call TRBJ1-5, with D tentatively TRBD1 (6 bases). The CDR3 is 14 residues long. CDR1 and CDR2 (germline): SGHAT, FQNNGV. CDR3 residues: CASSFSGVHQSQHF. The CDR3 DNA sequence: TGTGCCAGCAGCTTCTCAGGGGTCCATCAGTCCCAGCATTTT. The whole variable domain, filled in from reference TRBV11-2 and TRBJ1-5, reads EAGVAQSPRYKIIEKRQSVAFWCNPISGHATLYWYQQILGQGPKLLIQFQNNGVVDDSQLPKDRFSAERLKGVDSTLKIQPAKLEDSAVYLCASSFSGVHQSQHFGDGTRLSIL.

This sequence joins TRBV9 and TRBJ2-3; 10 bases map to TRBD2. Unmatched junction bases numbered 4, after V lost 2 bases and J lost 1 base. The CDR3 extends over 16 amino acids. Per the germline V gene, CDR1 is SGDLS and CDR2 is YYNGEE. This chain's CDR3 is CASSVVAGGRTDTQYF. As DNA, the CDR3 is TGTGCCAGCAGCGTCGTAGCGGGAGGTCGCACAGATACGCAGTATTTT.

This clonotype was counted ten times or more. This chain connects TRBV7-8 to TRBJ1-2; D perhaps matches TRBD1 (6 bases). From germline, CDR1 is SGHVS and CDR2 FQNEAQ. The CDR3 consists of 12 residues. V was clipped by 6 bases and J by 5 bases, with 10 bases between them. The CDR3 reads CASSFQGYGYTF. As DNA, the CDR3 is TGTGCCAGCAGTTTCCAGGGGTATGGCTACACCTTC.

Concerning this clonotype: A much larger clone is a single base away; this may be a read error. The CDR3 loop reads CSTQGVQGGSEQFF. The CDR3 coding sequence is TGCAGTACCCAGGGAGTTCAGGGCGGCAGTGAGCAGTTCTTC. V gene TRBV20-1 combines with J gene TRBJ2-1; D could derive from TRBD1 or TRBD2 (5 bases each). From germline, CDR1 is DFQATT and CDR2 SNEGSKA (reference sequence). The CDR3 runs to 14 residues. Trimming took 8 bases from V and 9 from J, leaving 23 bases between them.

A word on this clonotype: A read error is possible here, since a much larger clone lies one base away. CDR3 protein: CASSFPPLGLSYEQYF. The DNA of the CDR3 is TGCGCCAGCAGCTTTCCGCCGCTTGGCCTTTCCTACGAGCAGTACTTC. The chain carries TRBV5-1 and TRBJ2-7; D uncertain. Germline V gives CDR1 SGHRS, CDR2 YFSETQ. V gave up 2 bases and J gave up 1 base, with 16 bases separating them. This CDR3 spans 16 amino acids.

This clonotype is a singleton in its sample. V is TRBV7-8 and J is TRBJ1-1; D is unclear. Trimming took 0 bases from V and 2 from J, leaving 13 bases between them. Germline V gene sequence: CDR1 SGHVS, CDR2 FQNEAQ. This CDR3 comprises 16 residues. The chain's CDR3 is CASSLARILPNTEAFF. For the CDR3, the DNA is TGTGCCAGCAGCTTAGCGAGGATCCTTCCTAACACTGAAGCTTTCTTT.

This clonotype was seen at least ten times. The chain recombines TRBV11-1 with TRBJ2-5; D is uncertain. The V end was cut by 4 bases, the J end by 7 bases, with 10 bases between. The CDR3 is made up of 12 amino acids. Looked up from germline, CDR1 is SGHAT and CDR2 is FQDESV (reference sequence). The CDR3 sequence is CASSSRRATQYF. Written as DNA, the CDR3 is TGTGCCAGCAGCTCCCGAAGGGCGACCCAGTACTTC.

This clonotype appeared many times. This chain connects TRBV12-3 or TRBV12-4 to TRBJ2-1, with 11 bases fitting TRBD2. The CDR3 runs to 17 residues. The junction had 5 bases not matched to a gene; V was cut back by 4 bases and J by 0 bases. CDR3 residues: CASSSFLAGGSYNEQFF. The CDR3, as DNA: TGTGCCAGCAGTTCCTTTCTAGCGGGAGGCTCCTACAATGAGCAGTTCTTC.

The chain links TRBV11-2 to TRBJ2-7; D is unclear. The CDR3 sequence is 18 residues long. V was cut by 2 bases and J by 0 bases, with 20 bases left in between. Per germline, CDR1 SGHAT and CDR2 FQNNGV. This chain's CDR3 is CASSLNPVMARSSYEQYF. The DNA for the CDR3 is TGTGCCAGCAGCTTAAATCCAGTCATGGCGCGGAGCTCCTACGAGCAGTACTTC.

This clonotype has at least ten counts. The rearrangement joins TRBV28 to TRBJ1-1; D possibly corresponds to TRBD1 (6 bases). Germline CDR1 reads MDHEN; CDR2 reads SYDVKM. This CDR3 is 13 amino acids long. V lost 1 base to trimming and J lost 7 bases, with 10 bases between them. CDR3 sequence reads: CASSLSGHYEAFF. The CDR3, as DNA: TGTGCCAGCAGTTTATCGGGACACTATGAAGCTTTCTTT.

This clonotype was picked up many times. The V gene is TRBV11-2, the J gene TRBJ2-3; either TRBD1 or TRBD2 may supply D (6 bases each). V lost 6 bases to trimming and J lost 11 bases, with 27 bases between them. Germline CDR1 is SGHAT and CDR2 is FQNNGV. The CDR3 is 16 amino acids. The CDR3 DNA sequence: TGTGCCAGCAGACCGACTCGGGGGCGAGGTGTGTTTGGGCAGTATTTT. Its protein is CASRPTRGRGVFGQYF.

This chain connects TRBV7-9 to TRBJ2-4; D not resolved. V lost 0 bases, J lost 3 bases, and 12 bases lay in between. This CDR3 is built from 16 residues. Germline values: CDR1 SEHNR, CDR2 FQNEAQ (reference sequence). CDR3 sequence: CASSLASGLGKNIQYF. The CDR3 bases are TGTGCCAGCAGCTTAGCGTCTGGGTTGGGCAAAAACATTCAGTACTTC.

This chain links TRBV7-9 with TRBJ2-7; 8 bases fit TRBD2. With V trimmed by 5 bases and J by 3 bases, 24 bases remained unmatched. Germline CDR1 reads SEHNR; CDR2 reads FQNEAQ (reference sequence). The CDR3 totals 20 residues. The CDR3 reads CASSPNGFGGEWASFYEQYF. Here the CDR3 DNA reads TGTGCCAGCAGCCCAAACGGGTTCGGGGGGGAATGGGCGAGCTTCTACGAGCAGTACTTC.